This T cell receptor beta chain came from a study of cytomegalovirus exposure and HLA in healthy donors. This CDR3 is 15 amino acids long. J was trimmed by 5 bases and V by 1 base; bases with no gene match: 6. Germline V gene lookup returns CDR1 MNHNS and CDR2 SASEGT. A remark on this clone: Its specificity is unknown.

Study conclusions and caveats: Sequencing had likely introduced a cluster of highly shared sequence variants as an artifact. Diagnosis of cytomegalovirus status made by the classifier reportedly showed high specificity and sensitivity. About 87% or about 30% of the time was how often most TCR beta V segments were productive, according to an earlier analysis. Cytomegalovirus-associated status was assigned to approximately 160 TCR beta chains.

In the PCR, 60 Vbeta and 13 Jbeta primers were used. The protocol was immunoSEQ multiplex PCR, while the TCRdb copy is restricted to in-frame clones and leaves out a portion. The sample records 90,000 to 130,000 clones, roughly 80% being singletons. This receptor was identified in a man aged 30 to 45 in good health and CMV-seropositive. Sequencing input: PBMCs. The chain employs TRBV6-1 and TRBJ2-5; 8 nucleotides align to TRBD1. CDR3 loop: CASSEGPGGLETQYF. The CDR3 bases are TGTGCCAGCAGTGAAGGACCAGGGGGCTTGGAGACCCAGTACTTC.